The subject of this entry is one T cell receptor beta chain. What it recognizes is unknown. Vbeta (60) and Jbeta (13) primers were used in the PCR. The data were produced by immunoSEQ multiplex PCR, yet TCRdb's version contains in-frame clones alone and is incomplete. This sample's table has 200,000 or so clones. Healthy bone marrow donors made up the donor group. There are 15 residues in the CDR3. This sample was taken from a study of cytomegalovirus exposure and HLA in healthy donors. Study-level points and caveats: The analysis excluded some indistinguishable V segments, including TRBV6-2 and TRBV6-3. Earlier analysis looked at TCR beta V segments, and most were productive about 90% or about 30% of the time.

The V gene is TRBV21-1, the J gene TRBJ2-7; the D call of TRBD1 is as the table states it, not checked on the DNA. TRBV21-1 is a documented pseudogene. Sequencing input: PBMCs. The origin of this receptor is a girl aged 2 to 10 in good health and CMV-seropositive. The CDR3 here is CASSKEGGQYYEQYF. CDR3 DNA sequence: TGTGCCAGCAGCAAAGAGGGGGGACAGTACTACGAGCAGTACTTC.